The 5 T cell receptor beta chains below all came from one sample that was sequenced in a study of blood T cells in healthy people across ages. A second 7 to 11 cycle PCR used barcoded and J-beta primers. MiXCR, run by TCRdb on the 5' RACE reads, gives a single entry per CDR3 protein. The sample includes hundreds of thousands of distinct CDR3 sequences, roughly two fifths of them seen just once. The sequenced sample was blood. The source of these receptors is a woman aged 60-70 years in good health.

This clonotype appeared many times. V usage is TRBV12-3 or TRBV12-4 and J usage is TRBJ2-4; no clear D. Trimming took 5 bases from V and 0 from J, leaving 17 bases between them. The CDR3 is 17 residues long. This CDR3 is CASSHLGRKLAKNIQYF. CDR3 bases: TGTGCCAGCAGTCACCTTGGACGGAAGCTAGCCAAAAACATTCAGTACTTC.

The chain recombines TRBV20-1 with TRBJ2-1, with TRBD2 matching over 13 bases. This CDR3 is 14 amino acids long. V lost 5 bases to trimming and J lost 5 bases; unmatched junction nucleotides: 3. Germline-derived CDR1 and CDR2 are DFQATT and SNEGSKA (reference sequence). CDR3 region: CSADGTSGDNEQFF. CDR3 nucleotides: TGCAGTGCTGATGGGACTAGCGGGGACAATGAGCAGTTCTTC.

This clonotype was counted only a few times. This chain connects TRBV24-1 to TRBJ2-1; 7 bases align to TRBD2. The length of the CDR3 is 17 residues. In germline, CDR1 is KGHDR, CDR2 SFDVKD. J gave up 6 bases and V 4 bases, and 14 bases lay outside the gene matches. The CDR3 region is CATSEGPWGRVFNEQFF. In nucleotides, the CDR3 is TGTGCCACCAGTGAGGGTCCGTGGGGGAGGGTATTCAATGAGCAGTTCTTC.

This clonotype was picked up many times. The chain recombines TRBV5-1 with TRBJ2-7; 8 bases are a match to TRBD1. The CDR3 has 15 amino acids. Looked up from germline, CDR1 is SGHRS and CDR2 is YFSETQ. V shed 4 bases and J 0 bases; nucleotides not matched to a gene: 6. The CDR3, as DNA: TGCGCCAGCAGCCGTGACAGGGGCAGCTCCTACGAGCAGTACTTC. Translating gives CASSRDRGSSYEQYF.

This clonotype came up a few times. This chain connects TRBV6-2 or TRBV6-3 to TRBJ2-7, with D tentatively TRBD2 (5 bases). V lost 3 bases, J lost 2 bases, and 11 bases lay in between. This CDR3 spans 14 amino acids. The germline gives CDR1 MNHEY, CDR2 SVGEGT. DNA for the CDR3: TGTGCCAGCAGTTATATTAGCGAGGCCTACGAGCAGTACTTC. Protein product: CASSYISEAYEQYF.